The clone carrying this TCR beta chain occurred a few times. Here immunoSEQ multiplex PCR was the method, and the copy in TCRdb shows in-frame clones only, minus some. The sample includes 2 million to 3 million clones, more than 85% of them seen just once. Germline values: CDR1 LNHDA, CDR2 SQIVND (reference sequence). V lost 2 bases, J lost 8 bases, and 15 bases lay in between. CDR3 size: 14 residues. These data are taken from a study of shared clonotypes between healthy human individuals. The chain is built from TRBV19 and TRBJ1-2; D is ambiguous. This sequence was found in a man between 18 and 29 years old in good health. Some clones in this sample may be carry-over from other donors' samples. What was sequenced was naive CD4+ T cells from PBMCs. Subset specified: CD45RA+ positively selected. In nucleotides, the CDR3 is TGTGCCAGTAGTATACCCCTCATAGGCGGGGGCTACACCTTC. It codes for CASSIPLIGGGYTF.